This note documents a single T cell receptor beta chain sequence. What it recognizes is unknown. The data are from a study of cytomegalovirus exposure and HLA in healthy donors. Study overall: Earlier, some 180 million T cells were analyzed, and fewer than 120 million unique TCR beta sequences were found among them.

Study-wide findings and caveats: HLA-A and HLA-B allele assignments for most subjects were reportedly predicted accurately using TCR beta sequences.

Germline loops: CDR1 SGHTA, CDR2 FQGNSA. V lost 4 bases and J lost 2; bases outside the gene matches: 8. The CDR3 sequence is 15 residues long. The PCR used 60 Vbeta and 13 Jbeta primers. TCRdb's copy holds only in-frame clones and misses some; the assay was immunoSEQ multiplex PCR. This table has 35,000 to 45,000 clones, approximately 57% appearing once. Sequencing was carried out using PBMCs. This clonotype was obtained from a man in his 60s in good health and CMV-seropositive. The genes are TRBV7-2 and TRBJ2-7, with 7 bases aligning to TRBD1. The CDR3 coding sequence is TGTGCCAGCAGCTCGAAACCGGGACAGACCTACGAGCAGTACTTC. Its protein product is CASSSKPGQTYEQYF.